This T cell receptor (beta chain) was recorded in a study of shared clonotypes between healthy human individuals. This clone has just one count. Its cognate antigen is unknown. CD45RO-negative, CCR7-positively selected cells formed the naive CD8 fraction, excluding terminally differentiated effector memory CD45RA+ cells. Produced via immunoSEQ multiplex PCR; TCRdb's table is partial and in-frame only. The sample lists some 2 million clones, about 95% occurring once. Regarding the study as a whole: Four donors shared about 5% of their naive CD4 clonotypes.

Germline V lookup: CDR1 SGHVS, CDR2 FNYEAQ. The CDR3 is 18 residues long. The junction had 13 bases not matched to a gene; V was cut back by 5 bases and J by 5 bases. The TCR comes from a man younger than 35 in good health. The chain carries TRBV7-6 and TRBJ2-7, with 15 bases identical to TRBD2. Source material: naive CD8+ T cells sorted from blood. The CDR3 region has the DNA TGTGCCAGCAGCCCGGGACAGGGACTAGCGGGGGGTTCCCACGAGCAGTACTTC. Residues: CASSPGQGLAGGSHEQYF.